These 10 T cell receptor beta chains share one sample of origin, sequenced in a study of blood T cell repertoires in COVID-19. The protocol was immunoSEQ multiplex PCR, while the TCRdb copy is restricted to in-frame clones and leaves out a portion. The table includes 140,000 to 150,000 clones, roughly 90% detected once. Sequencing was carried out using peripheral blood. The receptors come from a human donor in a cohort sampled during active COVID-19.

The sample holds one count of this clone. The rearrangement links TRBV7-2 to TRBJ2-7; TRBD1 aligns across 8 bases. The CDR3 sequence is 16 residues long. The trim removed 4 bases at V and 5 bases at J, leaving 13 bases unmatched. Per germline, CDR1 SGHTA and CDR2 FQGNSA. The CDR3 DNA is TGTGCCAGCAGCTCGCGTCTCGGACAGGGAACGCACGAGCAGTACTTC. Translating it yields CASSSRLGQGTHEQYF.

The rearrangement joins TRBV30 to TRBJ1-2; 9 nucleotides agree with TRBD1. V lost 3 bases to trimming and J lost 8 bases; unmatched junction nucleotides: 10. The CDR3 sequence is 14 residues long. The germline gives CDR1 GTSNPN, CDR2 SVGIG (reference sequence). The CDR3 DNA sequence: TGTGCCTGGAGGTTGGGACAGGGAAGTGGCGGCTACACCTTC. This codes for CAWRLGQGSGGYTF.

The chain is built from TRBV7-2 and TRBJ1-6; no clear D. Trimming pared 6 bases from V and 2 bases from J, leaving 8 bases between. This CDR3 is built from 14 residues. The V gene's germline CDR1 is SGHTA and CDR2 FQGNSA. The CDR3 DNA reads as TGTGCCAGCAGTTTCGACACCTATAATTCACCCCTCCACTTT. It yields the protein CASSFDTYNSPLHF.

This clone was detected once. The V call is TRBV29-1, the J call TRBJ2-2, with 10 bases that match TRBD1. Germline CDR1 and CDR2: SQVTM and ANQGSEA. Losses at the gene ends were 4 bases for V and 5 bases for J; bases not matched to a gene: 10. The CDR3 runs to 16 residues. Here the CDR3 reads CSVAGDRGVGTGELFF. CDR3 bases: TGCAGCGTTGCGGGGGACAGGGGAGTGGGGACCGGGGAGCTGTTTTTT.

The CDR3 region is CASSILAVRTDTQYF. CDR3 DNA: TGTGCCAGCAGTATCCTAGCGGTCCGCACAGATACGCAGTATTTT. The gene calls are TRBV27 and TRBJ2-3, with TRBD2 matching over 7 bases. This CDR3 region has 15 residues. The J segment lost 1 base and the V segment lost 5 bases, leaving 6 bases of the junction unmatched. Germline V gene sequence: CDR1 MNHEY, CDR2 SMNVEV (reference sequence).

The chain employs TRBV4-2 and TRBJ1-2, with D possibly TRBD1 on 5 matching bases. Germline CDR1 is LGHNA and CDR2 is YNFKEQ. Trimming pared 2 bases from V and 6 bases from J, leaving 10 bases between. The CDR3 loop spans 13 amino acids. The CDR3 DNA sequence: TGTGCCAGCAGCCAAACCAGGGCGGATGGCTACACCTTC. Its translation is CASSQTRADGYTF.

Only a few counts were recorded for this clone. The chain links TRBV11-3 to TRBJ2-1, with 14 bases identical to TRBD2. The V gene's germline CDR1 is SGHNT and CDR2 YENEEA. After removal of 5 bases from V and 8 bases from J, the junction contained 5 bases not matched to a gene. This CDR3 has 15 residues. The CDR3 is CASSAGTSGRHEQFF. Written as DNA, the CDR3 is TGTGCCAGCAGCGCCGGGACTAGCGGGAGACATGAGCAGTTCTTC. Full variable domain (missing parts from reference TRBV11-3 and TRBJ2-1): EAGVVQSPRYKIIEKKQPVAFWCNPISGHNTLYWYLQNLGQGPELLIRYENEEAVDDSQLPKDRFSAERLKGVDSTLKIQPAELGDSAVYLCASSAGTSGRHEQFFGPGTRLTVL.

The V and J genes are TRBV30 and TRBJ2-3, with D uncertain. V lost 4 bases to trimming and J lost 3 bases, with 8 bases between them. Germline CDR1 is GTSNPN and CDR2 is SVGIG (reference sequence). The CDR3 length is 12 residues. The CDR3 sequence: CAWNRRTDTQYF. As DNA, the CDR3 is TGTGCCTGGAACCGGCGGACAGATACGCAGTATTTT.

This clone has only a few counts. The chain couples TRBV7-9 to TRBJ2-4; a possible D gene is TRBD2 (6 bases). The germline CDR1 and CDR2 sequences are SEHNR and FQNEAQ (reference sequence). The V end lost 6 bases, the J end lost 2 bases, and 11 bases lay between the germline ends. The CDR3 covers 14 residues. This chain's CDR3 is CASSSGGSKNIQYF. CDR3 DNA sequence: TGTGCCAGCAGTTCCGGGGGTTCCAAAAACATTCAGTACTTC.

This clone is deemed medium-sized. The rearrangement uses TRBV4-1 and TRBJ2-7; D gene unclear. This CDR3 has 14 residues. Germline assignment: CDR1 MGHRA and CDR2 YSYEKL. V was shortened by 0 bases and J by 3 bases, with 9 bases between the two germline ends. CDR3 protein: CASSQEENYYEQYF. DNA for the CDR3: TGCGCCAGCAGCCAAGAGGAGAACTACTACGAGCAGTACTTC.